This passage covers 9 T cell receptor beta chains from one sample sequenced in a study of control samples from healthy donors and cancer patients. Sequencing was performed with immunoSEQ multiplex PCR; in TCRdb, only in-frame clones are kept and a portion is missing. This repertoire shows about 220,000 clones, around 94% found once; its top ten account for roughly 1.6%. Sequencing was carried out using blood. Receptors originate from a man aged 50 or older in good health.

The chain employs TRBV6-5 and TRBJ1-3; a weak D match, TRBD1 (5 bases). Between the trimmed V and J ends, which lost 5 bases and 0 bases, there was a span of 8 bases. Germline loops: CDR1 MNHEY, CDR2 SVGAGI. The CDR3 is 14 amino acids. The CDR3 sequence: CASSMGHSGNTIYF. The CDR3 nucleotides read TGTGCCAGCAGTATGGGGCACTCTGGAAACACCATATATTTT.

The chain carries TRBV7-2 and TRBJ2-5; 15 positions match TRBD2. Looked up from germline, CDR1 is SGHTA and CDR2 is FQGNSA. V lost 1 base, J lost 5 bases, and 8 bases stayed unmatched. The CDR3 extends over 18 amino acids. CDR3 region: CASSLVGLAGGLRETQYF. The CDR3 DNA sequence: TGTGCCAGCAGCTTAGTAGGACTAGCGGGGGGGCTCAGGGAGACCCAGTACTTC. The variable domain in full, with the rest retrieved from reference TRBV7-2 and TRBJ2-5, is GAGVSQSPSNKVTEKGKDVELRCDPISGHTALYWYRQSLGQGLEFLIYFQGNSAPDKSGLPSDRFSAERTGGSVSTLTIQRTQQEDSAVYLCASSLVGLAGGLRETQYFGPGTRLLVL.

V is TRBV21-1 and J is TRBJ1-5. TRBV21-1 is noted as a pseudogene. This CDR3 is 16 amino acids long. The CDR3, as DNA: TGTGCCAGCAGCAAAGCGGGAGGGGAGCGCAATCAGCCCCAGCATTTT. Translation gives CASSKAGGERNQPQHF.

The chain combines TRBV24-1 with TRBJ1-5, with TRBD1 matching 8 bases. Germline CDR1 is KGHDR and CDR2 is SFDVKD. CDR3 length: 17 residues. V trimming: 8 bases; J trimming: 0 bases; junction bases outside the gene matches: 11. The CDR3 DNA reads as TGTGCCACCATGGCAGGGGGCGCGGCGGATAGCAATCAGCCCCAGCATTTT. Its protein is CATMAGGAADSNQPQHF.

This rearrangement joins TRBV19 to TRBJ1-5; D is uncertain. The germline CDR1 and CDR2 sequences are LNHDA and SQIVND (reference sequence). The V and J ends lost 3 bases and 0 bases respectively, with 9 bases between them. The CDR3 contains 15 residues. The CDR3 is CASSIRPYSNQPQHF. Here the CDR3 DNA reads TGTGCCAGTAGTATTCGCCCATATAGCAATCAGCCCCAGCATTTT.

This clone appeared a single time. The chain couples TRBV15 to TRBJ1-5; D possibly corresponds to TRBD1 (6 bases). Trimming left V 0 bases short and J 3 bases short, with 15 bases between. The CDR3 runs 17 residues. Germline lookup yields CDR1 LNHNV and CDR2 YYDKDF (reference sequence). In nucleotides, the CDR3 is TGTGCCACCAGCAGAGATCCATGGGGGCAGGACAATCAGCCCCAGCATTTT. Residues: CATSRDPWGQDNQPQHF.

With respect to this clone: Other DNA sequences in the same sample also yield this CDR3. The gene calls are TRBV11-3 and TRBJ2-3, with a possible D match to TRBD2 (7 bases). The V gene lost 3 bases and the J gene lost 1 base, with 11 bases spanning the gap. Germline CDR1 and CDR2: SGHNT and YENEEA. CDR3 length: 15 amino acids. Written as DNA, the CDR3 is TGTGCCAGCAGCTTGGGCGGGGGCGGCACAGATACGCAGTATTTT. Protein sequence: CASSLGGGGTDTQYF.

This chain uses TRBV3-1 (or the pseudogene TRBV3-2) with TRBJ2-5, with TRBD2 matching 8 bases. Germline V gene lookup returns CDR1 LGHDT and CDR2 YNNKEL (reference sequence). J was trimmed by 4 bases and V by 1 base; bases with no gene match: 8. The CDR3 length is 16 residues. CDR3: CASSQAGGGGGETQYF. The CDR3 coding sequence is TGTGCCAGCAGCCAAGCGGGGGGGGGAGGCGGAGAGACCCAGTACTTC.

The CDR3 bases are TGTGCCAGCAGCTTAATGGATCCTACGATTTCACCCCTCCACTTT. This translates into CASSLMDPTISPLHF. The gene calls are TRBV7-8 and TRBJ1-6; D unresolved. The CDR3 totals 15 residues. The ends were cut back, 2 bases at V and 9 bases at J, with 14 bases in the middle. Germline assignment: CDR1 SGHVS and CDR2 FQNEAQ.